The next 19 T cell receptor beta chains were all read from a single sample in a study of OX40 agonist ivuxolimab in advanced cancers. Assay used: immunoSEQ multiplex PCR; TCRdb lists only in-frame clones, some missing. The table includes around 72,000 clones, 75% to 90% detected once. Material: CD4+ or CD8+ T cells sorted from blood, obtained in a trial of the OX40 agonist ivuxolimab. All receptors come from an adult with an advanced solid tumor such as melanoma, head and neck, liver or kidney cancer.

The V and J genes are TRBV6-1 and TRBJ1-5; D not certain. The germline V gene encodes CDR1 MNHNS and CDR2 SASEGT. This CDR3 comprises 15 residues. V was pared by 4 bases and J by 0 bases, with 10 bases between. CDR3 residues: CASSGGEVSNQPQHF. The CDR3, as DNA: TGTGCCAGCAGTGGGGGAGAAGTTAGCAATCAGCCCCAGCATTTT.

This chain links TRBV19 with TRBJ2-2; D may be TRBD2 (6 bases). V was trimmed by 6 bases and J by 2 bases, leaving 10 bases between them. Germline V gene sequence: CDR1 LNHDA, CDR2 SQIVND (reference sequence). The CDR3 spans 14 residues. CDR3 sequence reads: CASSPTSNTGELFF. CDR3 coding DNA: TGTGCCAGTAGCCCGACTAGTAACACCGGGGAGCTGTTTTTT.

The chain couples TRBV19 to TRBJ1-2; 7 bases line up with TRBD1. Trimming cost V 3 bases and J 3 bases; bases outside gene matches: 7. The length of the CDR3 is 15 residues. In germline, CDR1 is LNHDA, CDR2 SQIVND (reference sequence). The CDR3 here is CASSIYQGVDYGYTF. The CDR3 region has the DNA TGTGCCAGTAGTATTTATCAGGGGGTGGACTATGGCTACACCTTC.

J is TRBJ2-1 and V is TRBV5-6; D not certain. The CDR3 spans 14 residues. Germline CDR1 reads SGHDT; CDR2 reads YYEEEE. Trimming left V 1 base short and J 3 bases short, with 8 bases between. The CDR3 DNA reads TGTGCCAGCAGCTTGCCAGATTACTACAATGAGCAGTTCTTC. Protein: CASSLPDYYNEQFF.

The genes are TRBV28 and TRBJ1-2; TRBD1 agrees at 9 bases. Losses at the gene ends were 7 bases for V and 10 bases for J; bases not matched to a gene: 13. CDR1 MDHEN and CDR2 SYDVKM come from the germline V gene. The CDR3 runs to 14 residues. CDR3 nucleotides: TGTGCCAGCACGATCGGGGACAGGGTAGGAGACTACACCTTC. Translated, it gives CASTIGDRVGDYTF.

This clone was observed a few times. This chain links TRBV5-1 with TRBJ1-1, with TRBD1 as a possible D gene (5 bases). This CDR3 region has 14 residues. CDR1 SGHRS and CDR2 YFSETQ come from the germline V gene. Trimming took 7 bases from V and 0 from J, leaving 13 bases between them. The CDR3 region is CASQGAVMNTEAFF. The CDR3 nucleotides are TGCGCCAGCCAAGGGGCGGTAATGAACACTGAAGCTTTCTTT. The full variable domain, rest sourced from reference TRBV5-1 and TRBJ1-1, is KAGVTQTPRYLIKTRGQQVTLSCSPISGHRSVSWYQQTPGQGLQFLFEYFSETQRNKGNFPGRFSGRQFSNSRSEMNVSTLELGDSALYLCASQGAVMNTEAFFGQGTRLTVV.

The V gene is TRBV5-4, the J gene TRBJ2-7; D unclear. V dropped 3 bases and J dropped 5 bases, with 12 bases sitting between them. CDR3 length equals 13 residues. Germline V CDR1 and CDR2: SGHNT, YYREEE (reference sequence). DNA for the CDR3: TGTGCCAGCAGCTCCGCGCCAGAGAACGAGCAGTACTTC. As protein: CASSSAPENEQYF.

The sample holds one count of this clone. This rearrangement joins TRBV5-8 to TRBJ2-5; TRBD2 agrees at 7 bases. The CDR3 is made up of 15 amino acids. Trimming removed 0 bases from V and 0 bases from J; junction bases left unmatched: 2. The germline CDR1 and CDR2 sequences are SGHTS and YDEGEE. For the CDR3, the DNA is TGTGCCAGCAGCTTGGGGCTAGCGGACCAAGAGACCCAGTACTTC. It translates to CASSLGLADQETQYF.

The table lists this clone with a few counts. V and J are TRBV5-5 and TRBJ2-5; D possibly corresponds to TRBD2 (6 bases). V lost 4 bases and J 1 base, leaving 20 bases between the germline ends. The length of the CDR3 is 17 residues. CDR1 is SGHKS, CDR2 YYEKEE, per germline (reference sequence). The CDR3 DNA is TGTGCCAGCAGCGAGGGACGTTACGGGGGATCCCAAGAGACCCAGTACTTC. It translates to CASSEGRYGGSQETQYF.

The rearrangement joins TRBV12-5 to TRBJ2-5; D not certain. Looked up from germline, CDR1 is LGHNT and CDR2 is FRNRAP. The CDR3 loop spans 11 amino acids. V was clipped by 5 bases and J by 7 bases, with 8 bases between them. The CDR3 DNA follows: TGTGCTAGTGGTAAGACCGGGACCCAGTACTTC. Its translation: CASGKTGTQYF.

The V gene is TRBV28, the J gene TRBJ2-4; D uncertain. Trimming stripped 3 bases from V and 2 bases from J, with 17 bases between. This CDR3 region has 17 residues. Germline CDR1 MDHEN, CDR2 SYDVKM. In DNA, the CDR3 is TGTGCCAGCAGTTTCGATACTGGAGCCGGCTCCAAAAACATTCAGTACTTC. This codes for CASSFDTGAGSKNIQYF.

The V and J genes are TRBV5-1 and TRBJ2-6, with D unclear. The V end was cut by 8 bases, the J end by 0 bases, with 12 bases between. From germline, CDR1 is SGHRS and CDR2 YFSETQ. CDR3 size: 15 residues. CDR3 nucleotides: TGCGCCAGTGCAGGTCCTTACTCTGGGGCCAACGTCCTGACTTTC. Its translation is CASAGPYSGANVLTF.

The chain links TRBV4-1 to TRBJ1-1, with 8 bases that match TRBD1. The J segment lost 2 bases and the V segment lost 4 bases, leaving 3 bases of the junction unmatched. CDR3 length: 14 amino acids. Germline CDR1 MGHRA, CDR2 YSYEKL. The CDR3 loop is CASSRTGKNTEAFF. Here the CDR3 DNA reads TGCGCCAGCAGCCGGACAGGGAAAAACACTGAAGCTTTCTTT.

The chain uses TRBV11-2 and TRBJ2-2, with D hard to call. CDR1 SGHAT and CDR2 FQNNGV come from the germline V gene. V was trimmed by 5 bases and J by 3 bases, leaving 13 bases between them. The CDR3 is 15 residues long. CDR3 DNA sequence: TGTGCCAGCAGCAACCTAATCAGAGACACCGGGGAGCTGTTTTTT. Its protein product is CASSNLIRDTGELFF. The whole variable domain, remainder taken from reference TRBV11-2 and TRBJ2-2, is EAGVAQSPRYKIIEKRQSVAFWCNPISGHATLYWYQQILGQGPKLLIQFQNNGVVDDSQLPKDRFSAERLKGVDSTLKIQPAKLEDSAVYLCASSNLIRDTGELFFGEGSRLTVL.

V gene TRBV7-9 combines with J gene TRBJ2-5; the D is unclear. Trimming shortened V by 1 base and J by 2 bases, and 8 bases separated the two germline ends. The CDR3 spans 14 residues. CDR1 SEHNR and CDR2 FQNEAQ come from the germline V gene (reference sequence). The CDR3 coding sequence is TGTGCCAGCAGCTTAGGACACGGACAAGAGACCCAGTACTTC. Translated: CASSLGHGQETQYF.

The V call is TRBV13, the J call TRBJ1-1; D is unclear. The V gene lost 5 bases and the J gene lost 10 bases, with 17 bases spanning the gap. Germline V lookup: CDR1 PRHDT, CDR2 FYEKMQ (reference sequence). CDR3 length: 13 amino acids. The CDR3 protein is CASSPIGTRAAFF. CDR3 DNA sequence: TGTGCCAGCAGCCCAATAGGAACCCGCGCAGCTTTCTTT.

V usage is TRBV30 and J usage is TRBJ1-6; D is ambiguous. CDR1 is GTSNPN and CDR2 is SVGIG in the germline V gene (reference sequence). V lost 4 bases, J lost 7 bases, and 11 bases lay in between. The length of the CDR3 is 13 residues. CDR3 region: CAWTAVSNSPLHF. The CDR3 nucleotides are TGTGCCTGGACAGCTGTGTCCAATTCACCCCTCCACTTT.

Comment on this clone: A junction end diverges from the germline sequence, so it may reflect a read error. The CDR3 DNA reads TGTGCCAGCAGCTCCCACCCGGACAGGTTATACGGGCAGTACTTC. Encoded protein: CASSSHPDRLYGQYF. V gene TRBV7-9 combines with J gene TRBJ2-7; TRBD1 aligns across 7 bases. The CDR3 contains 15 residues. Germline-derived CDR1 and CDR2 are SEHNR and FQNEAQ (reference sequence).

The rearrangement joins TRBV10-2 to TRBJ1-1, with D uncertain. V shed 4 bases and J shed 0 bases, with 9 bases lying between them. CDR3 length: 14 amino acids. The germline CDR1 and CDR2 sequences are WSHSY and SAAADI. The CDR3 sequence is CASSVAGMNTEAFF. CDR3 bases: TGCGCCAGCAGTGTGGCGGGAATGAACACTGAAGCTTTCTTT.